This T cell receptor (beta chain) was sequenced for a study of blood T cell repertoires in COVID-19. The wider study: Sources were T cells, B-cell-depleted T cells, or PBMCs; the material itself was cDNA or gDNA.

Methods used by the authors: Nucleated cell counts were estimated from reference gene primer amplification. Libraries were prepared by immunoSEQ multiplex PCR; TCRdb keeps only in-frame clonotypes and omits some of them. Clonal size and the V and J genes are those of that table, whereas D and trimming came from the DNA. The table shows some 190,000 clones, with approximately 85% occurring only once. CDR1 and CDR2 (germline): SGHKS, YYEKEE (reference sequence). The CDR3 sequence is 16 residues long. V dropped 0 bases and J dropped 6; count of bases not matched to a gene: 11. The TCR sequence derives from a man of 80 years or more with COVID-19, enrolled during active disease. Sequencing was performed on peripheral blood. The J gene is TRBJ2-7, the V gene TRBV5-5; 8 bases map to TRBD1. The CDR3 here is CASSLGVGSGGGEQYF. The CDR3 DNA is TGTGCCAGCAGCTTGGGAGTAGGGTCAGGGGGCGGCGAGCAGTACTTC. The full variable domain, completed using reference TRBV5-5 and TRBJ2-7, is DAGVTQSPTHLIKTRGQQVTLRCSPISGHKSVSWYQQVLGQGPQFIFQYYEKEERGRGNFPDRFSARQFPNYSSELNVNALLLGDSALYLCASSLGVGSGGGEQYFGPGTRLTVT.